This is a list of T cell receptor beta chains from one sample in a study of blood T cell repertoires in COVID-19. Here immunoSEQ multiplex PCR was the method, and the copy in TCRdb shows in-frame clones only, minus some. The table records 330,000 or so clones, about 87% of them present only once. Input material: peripheral blood. Receptors were obtained from a young man with COVID-19, enrolled during active disease. Both conserved end residues are part of each CDR3. The order of the fields is clone size, J gene, V gene, D gene, CDR3 protein, CDR3 DNA. A D gene is named only where the DNA matches it firmly. Not all rows give a size; the values are once, few, many and, for expanded clones, a class.

clone_size: -; j_call: TRBJ1-2; v_call: TRBV19; d_call: -; cdr3_aa: CASSTGHRNYGYTF; cdr3_nt: TGTGCCAGTAGTACGGGACACCGTAACTATGGCTACACCTTC
clone_size: few; j_call: TRBJ2-3; v_call: TRBV11-2; d_call: TRBD2; cdr3_aa: CASRPGVAGGTDTQYF; cdr3_nt: TGTGCCAGCAGACCCGGGGTAGCGGGAGGCACAGATACGCAGTATTTT
clone_size: -; j_call: TRBJ2-1; v_call: TRBV11-3; d_call: TRBD2; cdr3_aa: CASSFSGRNNEQFF; cdr3_nt: TGTGCCAGCAGTTTTAGCGGGAGGAACAATGAGCAGTTCTTC
clone_size: -; j_call: TRBJ2-2; v_call: TRBV2; d_call: -; cdr3_aa: CASSAGTGTGELFF; cdr3_nt: TGTGCCAGCAGTGCGGGTACGGGCACCGGGGAGCTGTTTTTT
clone_size: -; j_call: TRBJ2-5; v_call: TRBV5-4; d_call: -; cdr3_aa: CASSLRTANIGETQYF; cdr3_nt: TGTGCCAGCAGCCTAAGGACAGCCAATATCGGGGAGACCCAGTACTTC
clone_size: -; j_call: TRBJ1-5; v_call: TRBV19; d_call: -; cdr3_aa: CASSIQYSNQPQHF; cdr3_nt: TGTGCCAGTAGTATACAGTATAGCAATCAGCCCCAGCATTTT
clone_size: -; j_call: TRBJ1-6; v_call: TRBV4-3; d_call: TRBD1; cdr3_aa: CASSHAGQLYNSPLHF; cdr3_nt: TGCGCCAGCAGCCACGCGGGACAGCTTTATAATTCACCCCTCCACTTT
clone_size: -; j_call: TRBJ1-2; v_call: TRBV13; d_call: -; cdr3_aa: CASSLVGGAGYGYTF; cdr3_nt: TGTGCCAGCAGCTTAGTGGGAGGGGCGGGCTATGGCTACACCTTC
clone_size: -; j_call: TRBJ1-2; v_call: TRBV27; d_call: TRBD1; cdr3_aa: CASSYNRGQGYTF; cdr3_nt: TGTGCCAGCAGCTATAATAGGGGGCAAGGCTACACCTTC
clone_size: -; j_call: TRBJ1-1; v_call: TRBV3-1/TRBV3-2; d_call: -; cdr3_aa: CASSQDQSFRSTEAFF; cdr3_nt: TGTGCCAGCAGCCAAGATCAAAGTTTTCGGAGTACTGAAGCTTTCTTT
clone_size: -; j_call: TRBJ2-1; v_call: TRBV9; d_call: -; cdr3_aa: CASSVVAVAVGRNYNEQFF; cdr3_nt: TGTGCCAGCAGCGTAGTAGCGGTAGCGGTGGGGAGGAACTACAATGAGCAGTTCTTC
clone_size: -; j_call: TRBJ2-7; v_call: TRBV19; d_call: TRBD1; cdr3_aa: CASSISRGRPYEQYF; cdr3_nt: TGTGCCAGTAGTATATCCAGGGGGCGACCCTACGAGCAGTACTTC
clone_size: -; j_call: TRBJ1-1; v_call: TRBV19; d_call: TRBD1; cdr3_aa: CASSIGQDNTEAFF; cdr3_nt: TGTGCCAGTAGTATTGGACAGGATAACACTGAAGCTTTCTTT
clone_size: -; j_call: TRBJ2-1; v_call: TRBV23-1; d_call: -; cdr3_aa: CASSQSPTCPSSYNEQFF; cdr3_nt: TGCGCCAGCAGTCAATCGCCCACGTGCCCGAGCTCCTACAATGAGCAGTTCTTC
clone_size: once; j_call: TRBJ2-2; v_call: TRBV19; d_call: TRBD1; cdr3_aa: CASSIETGGLFF; cdr3_nt: TGTGCCAGTAGTATAGAGACAGGGGGATTGTTTTTT
clone_size: -; j_call: TRBJ1-1; v_call: TRBV6-5; d_call: -; cdr3_aa: CASTNFFTEAFF; cdr3_nt: TGTGCCAGCACAAACTTTTTCACTGAAGCTTTCTTT
clone_size: -; j_call: TRBJ2-5; v_call: TRBV24-1; d_call: TRBD1; cdr3_aa: CATSEGNRGRQETQYF; cdr3_nt: TGTGCCACCAGTGAGGGGAACAGGGGCAGACAAGAGACCCAGTACTTC
clone_size: -; j_call: TRBJ2-7; v_call: TRBV5-1; d_call: TRBD2; cdr3_aa: CASSPYAGLAGSYEQYF; cdr3_nt: TGCGCCAGCAGCCCCTATGCCGGACTAGCGGGATCCTACGAGCAGTACTTC
clone_size: -; j_call: TRBJ1-5; v_call: TRBV4-3; d_call: -; cdr3_aa: CASSQGEGQPQHF; cdr3_nt: TGCGCCAGCAGCCAAGGTGAGGGCCAGCCCCAGCATTTT
clone_size: -; j_call: TRBJ1-2; v_call: TRBV7-3; d_call: -; cdr3_aa: CASSPEGSGYTF; cdr3_nt: TGTGCCAGCAGCCCCGAGGGTTCCGGCTACACCTTC
clone_size: -; j_call: TRBJ1-4; v_call: TRBV7-9; d_call: -; cdr3_aa: CASSALGGTGRIEKLFF; cdr3_nt: TGTGCCAGCAGCGCCCTAGGCGGGACGGGCCGAATCGAAAAACTGTTTTTT
clone_size: once; j_call: TRBJ2-1; v_call: TRBV30; d_call: TRBD2; cdr3_aa: CARGSGRLADNEQFF; cdr3_nt: TGTGCCCGAGGGAGCGGGAGGCTAGCGGATAATGAGCAGTTCTTC